The rows below give T cell receptor beta chains drawn from one sample of a study of shared clonotypes between healthy human individuals. TCRdb's table, derived via immunoSEQ multiplex PCR, lists solely in-frame clones and lacks some. The sample lists approximately 470,000 clones, about 78% seen once, with about 11% in the top ten. Input material: PBMCs. These TCRs come from a woman aged 40 to 50 in good health. Some clones in this sample may be carry-over from other donors' samples. CDR3s include the opening cysteine and the closing phenylalanine or tryptophan. A D gene is named only where the DNA matches it firmly. Size tells how often a clone was seen (once, few, many) or the class of an expanded clone, and some rows leave it out.

j_gene	v_gene	abundance	d_gene	CDR3nt	CDR3aa
TRBJ1-3	TRBV7-9	NA	NA	TGTGCCAGCAGCCGGTCGACAGCATCTGGAAACACCATATATTTT	CASSRSTASGNTIYF
TRBJ2-7	TRBV5-1	once	TRBD2	TGCGCCAGCAGCACCGGGGGGGCGCTTGGGTACGAGCAGTACTTC	CASSTGGALGYEQYF
TRBJ2-1	TRBV7-3	NA	TRBD2	TGTGCCAGCAGCGGGGGACTAGCGGGTCACAATGAGCAGTTCTTC	CASSGGLAGHNEQFF
TRBJ1-1	TRBV6-1	NA	NA	TGTGCCAGCAGTCAAGCTAACACTGAAGCTTTCTTT	CASSQANTEAFF
TRBJ2-5	TRBV6-5	NA	NA	TGTGCCAGCAGTTACATGGATGGGGAGACCCAGTACTTC	CASSYMDGETQYF
TRBJ2-7	TRBV7-9	NA	TRBD2	TGTGCCAGCAGCTTAACCCCGGGACTAGCGAATACGTACGAGCAGTACTTC	CASSLTPGLANTYEQYF
TRBJ2-7	TRBV28	NA	NA	TGTGCCAGCAGAATGGACCGAAACTACGAGCAGTACTTC	CASRMDRNYEQYF
TRBJ2-2	TRBV27	NA	NA	TGTGCCAGCAGTTTACGTGGCTCAAACACCGGGGAGCTGTTTTTT	CASSLRGSNTGELFF
TRBJ1-1	TRBV7-8	NA	NA	TGTGCCAGCAGCTTAACTGCCGGCAGACCCGCAACTGAAGCTTTCTTT	CASSLTAGRPATEAFF
TRBJ1-1	TRBV7-6	NA	NA	TGTGCCAGCAGCTTAGGTGACGCCGGTGAAGCTTTCTTT	CASSLGDAGEAFF
TRBJ2-5	TRBV27	few	TRBD2	TGTGCCAGCAGTTTCGCGGGCGAGCGGGAGCAGTACTTC	CASSFAGEREQYF
TRBJ1-2	TRBV9	NA	NA	TGTGCCAGCAGCGTAGAGGGGCGGCACTATGGCTACACCTTC	CASSVEGRHYGYTF
TRBJ1-4	TRBV10-3	once	TRBD1	TGTGCCACAGCCACAGGGGCTGGGAATGAAAAACTGTTTTTT	CATATGAGNEKLFF
TRBJ2-1	TRBV5-4	NA	TRBD2	TGTGCCAGAGTCGAGCGGGAGTTCAACAATGAGCAGTTCTTC	CARVEREFNNEQFF
TRBJ2-7	TRBV7-9	many	NA	TGTGCCAGCAGCCGAGCCGGGGGCCCAGCCTACGAGCAGTACTTC	CASSRAGGPAYEQYF
TRBJ1-1	TRBV10-3	few	NA	TGTGCCATCAGTGAGTCGGGGATGAACACTGAAGCTTTCTTT	CAISESGMNTEAFF
TRBJ2-2	TRBV28	many	NA	TGTGCCAGCAAAGACACCGGGGAGCTGTTTTTT	CASKDTGELFF
TRBJ2-1	TRBV19	few	NA	TGTGCCAGTAGTATCCTTTGGTCAGGGGCCTACAATGAGCAGTTCTTC	CASSILWSGAYNEQFF
TRBJ1-5	TRBV19	NA	TRBD1	TGTGCCAGTAGTGGACCTCGGACAGGGGACCAGCCCCAGCATTTT	CASSGPRTGDQPQHF
TRBJ2-4	TRBV1	many	NA	TGCACCAGCAGCCAAGACGAGTTTTTGTGGAACATTCAGTACTTC	CTSSQDEFLWNIQYF
TRBJ2-3	TRBV7-2	NA	NA	TGTGCCAGCAGCTTAGGAGGGCCTAGCGCCCCCGGGTCAGATACGCAGTATTTT	CASSLGGPSAPGSDTQYF
TRBJ2-3	TRBV28	NA	NA	TGTGCCAGCAGTTGGGATCCCGGAGGGTGGGACACAGATACGCAGTATTTT	CASSWDPGGWDTDTQYF
TRBJ2-5	TRBV28	NA	TRBD2	TGTGCCAGCAGTTTAGGGGGGGACCTGTACCAAGAGACCCAGTACTTC	CASSLGGDLYQETQYF